The 16 T cell receptor beta chains given below trace back to one sample, sequenced in a study of blood T cell repertoires in COVID-19. Using immunoSEQ multiplex PCR, the repertoire was profiled, and TCRdb retains in-frame clones only, with some absent. There are a few hundred thousand clones in the sample; 87% occur only once, and 1.3% lies in the top ten. Sequencing input: PBMCs or T cells enriched from blood (not recorded which). These receptors were collected from a man aged 25-45 years who had recovered from COVID-19.

This chain connects TRBV5-1 to TRBJ1-1; the D gene is possibly TRBD1 (5 bases). Between the trimmed V and J ends, which lost 1 base and 0 bases, there was a span of 13 bases. This CDR3 contains 16 residues. CDR1 and CDR2 (germline): SGHRS, YFSETQ. The CDR3 region has the DNA TGCGCCAGCAGCTTGACCCAGGGACTTATGAACACTGAAGCTTTCTTT. Translating it yields CASSLTQGLMNTEAFF.

This chain joins TRBV2 and TRBJ1-2, with D perhaps TRBD1 (5 bases). This CDR3 region has 15 residues. V was shortened by 6 bases and J by 4 bases, with 18 bases between the two germline ends. Germline CDR1 reads SNHLY; CDR2 reads FYNNEI. The CDR3: CASSEQARLSYGYTF. CDR3 DNA sequence: TGTGCCAGCAGCGAACAGGCCCGGCTCAGCTATGGCTACACCTTC.

This clone has a handful of counts. V usage is TRBV4-1 and J usage is TRBJ1-2; 9 nucleotides align to TRBD1. CDR3 length equals 14 residues. Germline trimming cut 6 bases from V and 5 bases from J; bases unmatched to any gene: 7. Germline CDR1 is MGHRA and CDR2 is YSYEKL. The CDR3 reads CASRVTGGGYGYTF. The DNA for the CDR3 is TGCGCCAGCAGGGTGACAGGGGGTGGGTATGGCTACACCTTC.

V is TRBV3-1 (or the pseudogene TRBV3-2) and J is TRBJ2-1; a possible D gene is TRBD2 (5 bases). The germline V and J ends were trimmed by 4 bases and 14 bases, with 21 bases remaining between them. The CDR3 loop spans 14 amino acids. Germline CDR1 and CDR2: LGHDT and YNNKEL (reference sequence). CDR3 sequence reads: CASSRMDKTMQEFF. CDR3 bases: TGTGCCAGCAGCCGGATGGATAAGACTATGCAGGAGTTCTTC.

The chain couples TRBV10-3 to TRBJ1-2; 10 nucleotides line up with TRBD1. This CDR3 contains 21 residues. After removal of 2 bases from V and 4 bases from J, the junction contained 22 bases not matched to a gene. The germline CDR1 and CDR2 sequences are ENHRY and SYGVKD. The CDR3 spells CAISETIIQGTGAGVGYGYTF. DNA for the CDR3: TGTGCCATCAGTGAGACCATTATTCAAGGGACAGGGGCTGGCGTCGGCTATGGCTACACCTTC.

This rearrangement joins TRBV12-2 to TRBJ2-2; TRBD1 is the table's D call and was not checked against the DNA. TRBV12-2 is a documented pseudogene. The CDR3 has 16 residues. CDR3 coding DNA: TGTGCAAGTCGCTTAGGCGTCGACAGAAACACCGGGGAGCTGTTTTTT. Its translation is CASRLGVDRNTGELFF.

The J gene is TRBJ2-7, the V gene TRBV5-1, with a possible D match to TRBD1 (6 bases). This CDR3 has 16 residues. Germline CDR1 and CDR2: SGHRS and YFSETQ. The V gene lost 0 bases and the J gene lost 0 bases, with 13 bases spanning the gap. The CDR3 nucleotides are TGCGCCAGCAGCTTGGACCAGACAGGATCCTCCTACGAGCAGTACTTC. It translates to CASSLDQTGSSYEQYF.

This clone was seen a few times. V is TRBV10-3 and J is TRBJ1-2, with TRBD1 matching over 8 bases. There are 15 residues in the CDR3. V gave up 0 bases and J gave up 6 bases; unmatched junction bases: 6. Germline CDR1 and CDR2: ENHRY and SYGVKD. CDR3 loop: CAISESAQDRDGYTF. The DNA of the CDR3 is TGTGCCATCAGTGAGTCGGCCCAGGACAGGGATGGCTACACCTTC.

As concerns this clone: Different DNA sequences within this sample yield the same CDR3. V usage is TRBV9 and J usage is TRBJ1-2; weak D call: TRBD1 (5 bases). CDR1 and CDR2 from the germline V gene are SGDLS and YYNGEE. Trimming removed 0 bases from V and 4 bases from J, with 10 bases in between. The CDR3 extends over 14 amino acids. The CDR3 DNA is TGTGCCAGCAGCGTAGGGCAGGGTAGCTATGGCTACACCTTC. Translation: CASSVGQGSYGYTF. Full variable domain (missing parts from reference TRBV9 and TRBJ1-2): DSGVTQTPKHLITATGQRVTLRCSPRSGDLSVYWYQQSLDQGLQFLIQYYNGEERAKGNILERFSAQQFPDLHSELNLSSLELGDSALYFCASSVGQGSYGYTFGSGTRLTVV.

This chain joins TRBV19 and TRBJ1-3; 10 nucleotides agree with TRBD1. CDR1 LNHDA and CDR2 SQIVND come from the germline V gene (reference sequence). Trimming cost V 10 bases and J 3 bases; bases outside gene matches: 6. CDR3 size: 14 residues. The CDR3 region is CATRQGASGNTIYF. Written as DNA, the CDR3 is TGTGCCACTCGACAGGGGGCAAGTGGAAACACCATATATTTT.

The rearrangement joins TRBV2 to TRBJ1-2, with TRBD1 matching over 10 bases. CDR1 SNHLY and CDR2 FYNNEI come from the germline V gene. The CDR3 is 13 amino acids. The junction had 1 base not matched to a gene; V was cut back by 6 bases and J by 3 bases. CDR3 DNA sequence: TGTGCCAGCAGGGACAGGGGGTACTATGGCTACACCTTC. The encoded protein is CASRDRGYYGYTF.

V and J are TRBV27 and TRBJ1-5; D is unclear. The CDR3 loop spans 15 amino acids. The ends were cut back, 5 bases at V and 4 bases at J, with 15 bases in the middle. Germline V CDR1 and CDR2: MNHEY, SMNVEV (reference sequence). The CDR3 nucleotides read TGTGCCAGCAGTCCAAGCGGTCCGGAGAATCAGCCCCAGCATTTT. As protein: CASSPSGPENQPQHF.

This rearrangement joins TRBV5-8 to TRBJ2-5; 13 bases align to TRBD2. Unmatched junction bases numbered 4, after V lost 3 bases and J lost 2 bases. The germline V gene has CDR1 SGHTS and CDR2 YDEGEE. This CDR3 has 16 residues. The CDR3 sequence is CASSSGLAGAQETQYF. CDR3 in DNA: TGTGCCAGCAGCTCCGGACTAGCGGGGGCACAAGAGACCCAGTACTTC.

The chain carries TRBV4-1 and TRBJ2-7; maybe TRBD2 (6 bases). Between the trimmed V and J ends, which lost 1 base and 4 bases, there was a span of 11 bases. This CDR3 contains 14 residues. CDR1 and CDR2 from the germline V gene are MGHRA and YSYEKL. CDR3 DNA sequence: TGCGCCAGCAGCCAAGTAGGCGGGGTGTACGAGCAGTACTTC. Its translation: CASSQVGGVYEQYF.

The chain carries TRBV9 and TRBJ1-5, with TRBD1 identical over 9 bases. CDR1 and CDR2 from the germline V gene are SGDLS and YYNGEE. The CDR3 length is 15 residues. Trimming cost V 4 bases and J 4 bases; bases outside gene matches: 6. CDR3 bases: TGTGCCAGCAGCCCCCGGACAGGGGAAAATCAGCCCCAGCATTTT. Its protein product is CASSPRTGENQPQHF.

This clone has a single count. Its ends do not fully match the called genes, so a read error is possible. The chain links TRBV7-7 to TRBJ2-1; tentatively, D is TRBD2 (5 bases). This CDR3 is built from 15 residues. Germline V lookup: CDR1 SSHAT, CDR2 FNYEAQ (reference sequence). CDR3 nucleotides: TGTGCTAGCAGCTTAAGTAGCGACTCCTACAATGAGCAGTTCTTC. Its translation is CASSLSSDSYNEQFF.